The TCR beta chain under discussion was sequenced for a study of blood T cell repertoires in COVID-19 (dated by TCRdb to 2018 to 2021). Study-wide context: Collaborator samples came from the United States, Italy and Spain and covered acute and convalescent phases of COVID-19. The repertoires were released in a freely available public database meant as a resource for research on the immune response to SARS-CoV-2. The samples were drawn from the first 160 participants of the ongoing ImmuneRACE study and from about 1,200 subjects provided by 6 global collaborators. The dataset comprised deeply sampled blood TCRbeta repertoires from subjects exposed to, actively infected with, or recovered from COVID-19. The material from the prospective study consisted of cDNA or gDNA derived from T cells, B-cell-depleted T cells, or PBMCs. Where available, HLA class I and class II types were taken from metadata supplied by the sample provider and were not determined by assay-based typing. The sample metadata nearly always contained a de-identified subject ID, COVID-19 status, age in years and sex. Results the study describes overall, beyond this receptor: Clinical and demographic metadata were provided uncurated, with the amount varying by source and participant.

Worth noting for this clone: Its target antigen remains unknown. The input lacks base qualities; no much larger clone sits a single base away.

One collaborating source in Seattle enrolled patients during active infection and followed them longitudinally through the course of disease. The collaborating institutions used their own protocols to collect whole blood in K2EDTA tubes. For TCRbeta analysis, collaborators shipped samples as frozen whole blood, isolated PBMCs, or DNA extracted from either of those sample types. TCRbeta CDR3 regions were amplified from genomic DNA by means of the immunoSEQ Assay, a bias-controlled multiplex PCR. The study's own analysis went as follows. The number of nucleated cells in each sample was estimated by amplification of reference gene primers within the assay. To quantify the absolute abundance of each unique TCRbeta CDR3 rearrangement, sequence reads were collapsed and filtered. For each sample, productive Simpson clonality was calculated as the square root of Simpson's diversity index across productive rearrangements. TCRdb obtained this table from immuneACCESS and retained in-frame rearrangements with V and J assigned. These tables miss some clones; where compared with another copy, unresolved V genes account for less than half of the shortfall, and the remainder is unexplained. V and J calls and clone size are given by that table; D and trimming were obtained from the DNA. This sample has about 200,000 clones in its table, and around nine tenths of those were observed once. The ten largest make up about 0.8% of the sample.

CDR1 SEHNR and CDR2 FQNEAQ were looked up in the germline V gene (reference sequence). V and J are trimmed by 2 bases and 4 bases, and the gene matches miss 12 bases of the junction. The CDR3 spans 18 residues, from the cysteine through the phenylalanine. Only CDR3 DNA is held: 54 bases, read in frame from base 1. The source is a man in his 60s with COVID-19, enrolled during active disease. Material: peripheral blood. Recombination joined TRBV7-9 with TRBJ2-1; 9 bases in the junction line up with TRBD2. DNA sequence: TGTGCCAGCAGCTTAAAGGTCCGAGTAGCGGGAGTTTACAATGAGCAGTTCTTC. This is translated as CASSLKVRVAGVYNEQFF.